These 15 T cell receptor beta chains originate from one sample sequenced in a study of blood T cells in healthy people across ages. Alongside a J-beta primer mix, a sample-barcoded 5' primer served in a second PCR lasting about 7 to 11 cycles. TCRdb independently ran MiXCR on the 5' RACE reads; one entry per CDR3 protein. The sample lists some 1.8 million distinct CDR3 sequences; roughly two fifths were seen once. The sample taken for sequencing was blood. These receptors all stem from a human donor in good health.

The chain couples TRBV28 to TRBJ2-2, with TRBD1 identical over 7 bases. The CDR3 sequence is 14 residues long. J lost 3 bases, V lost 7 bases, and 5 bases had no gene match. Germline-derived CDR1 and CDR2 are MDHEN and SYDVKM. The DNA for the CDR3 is TGTGCCAGCACCCCACAGGGGTACACCGGGGAGCTGTTTTTT. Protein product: CASTPQGYTGELFF.

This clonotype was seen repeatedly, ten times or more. The CDR3 region has the DNA TGTGCCAGCAGCCCGCCCTCAGAGACCCAGTACTTC. Amino acid sequence: CASSPPSETQYF. V and J are TRBV7-2 and TRBJ2-5; no clear D. Trimming removed 5 bases from V and 4 bases from J, with 8 bases in between. Germline V lookup: CDR1 SGHTA, CDR2 FQGNSA. The CDR3 extends over 12 amino acids.

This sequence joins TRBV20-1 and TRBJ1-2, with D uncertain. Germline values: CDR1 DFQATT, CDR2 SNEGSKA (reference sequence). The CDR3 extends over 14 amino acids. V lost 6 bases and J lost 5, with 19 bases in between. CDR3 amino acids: CSASAESGIYGYTF. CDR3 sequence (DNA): TGCAGTGCGAGTGCGGAAAGTGGGATTTATGGCTACACCTTC.

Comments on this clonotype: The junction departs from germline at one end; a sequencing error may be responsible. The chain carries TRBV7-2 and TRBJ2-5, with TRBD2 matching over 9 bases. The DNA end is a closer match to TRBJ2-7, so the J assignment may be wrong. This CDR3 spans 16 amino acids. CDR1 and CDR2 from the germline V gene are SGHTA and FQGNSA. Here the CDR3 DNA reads TGTGCCAACAGCTTAGCGGCGGGGGGGAGCTCCTACGAGCAGTACTTC. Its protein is CANSLAAGGSSYEQYF.

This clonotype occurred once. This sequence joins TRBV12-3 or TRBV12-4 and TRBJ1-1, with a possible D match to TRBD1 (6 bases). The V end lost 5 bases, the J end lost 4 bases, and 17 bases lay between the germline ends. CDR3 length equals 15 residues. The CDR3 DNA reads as TGTGCCAGCAGTCCCGGGGGGGGGCCGAGCACTGAAGCTTTCTTT. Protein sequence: CASSPGGGPSTEAFF.

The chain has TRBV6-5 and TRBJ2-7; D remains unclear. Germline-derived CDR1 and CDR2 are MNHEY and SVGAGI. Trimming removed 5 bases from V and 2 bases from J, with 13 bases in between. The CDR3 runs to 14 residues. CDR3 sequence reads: CASSQTPAPYEQYF. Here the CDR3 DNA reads TGTGCCAGCAGTCAAACACCGGCCCCCTACGAGCAGTACTTC.

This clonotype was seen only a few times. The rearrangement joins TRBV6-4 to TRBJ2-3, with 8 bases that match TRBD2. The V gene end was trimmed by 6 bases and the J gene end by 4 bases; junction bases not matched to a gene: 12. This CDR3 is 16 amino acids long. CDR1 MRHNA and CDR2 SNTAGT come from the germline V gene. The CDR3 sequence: CASSDHSGEGADTQYF. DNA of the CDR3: TGTGCCAGCAGCGATCATAGCGGGGAAGGGGCAGATACGCAGTATTTT.

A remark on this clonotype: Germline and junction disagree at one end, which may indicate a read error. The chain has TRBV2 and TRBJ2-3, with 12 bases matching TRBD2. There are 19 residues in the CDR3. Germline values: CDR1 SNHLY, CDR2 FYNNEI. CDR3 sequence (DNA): TGTGCCGGCAGTGAATACGCTAGCGGGGGGGCAAAGGGCACAGATACGCAGTATTTT. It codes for CAGSEYASGGAKGTDTQYF.

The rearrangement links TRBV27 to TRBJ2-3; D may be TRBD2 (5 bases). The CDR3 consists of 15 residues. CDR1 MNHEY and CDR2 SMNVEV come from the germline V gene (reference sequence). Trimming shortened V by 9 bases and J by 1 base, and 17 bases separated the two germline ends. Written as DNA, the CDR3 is TGTGCCAGTTCTAAATTGGACTTGGGCACAGATACGCAGTATTTT. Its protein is CASSKLDLGTDTQYF.

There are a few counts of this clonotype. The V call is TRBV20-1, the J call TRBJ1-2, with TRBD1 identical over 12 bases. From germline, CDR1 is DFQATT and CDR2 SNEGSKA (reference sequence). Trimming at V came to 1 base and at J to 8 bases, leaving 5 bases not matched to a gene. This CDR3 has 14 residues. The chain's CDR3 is CSARGGQGAEGYTF. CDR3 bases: TGCAGTGCTAGAGGGGGACAGGGGGCCGAGGGCTACACCTTC.

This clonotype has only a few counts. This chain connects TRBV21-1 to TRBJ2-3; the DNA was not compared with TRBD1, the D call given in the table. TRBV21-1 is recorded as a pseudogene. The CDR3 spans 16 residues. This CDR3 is CASSKVVPTGSDTQYF. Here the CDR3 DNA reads TGTGCCAGCAGCAAAGTGGTCCCCACAGGGTCAGATACGCAGTATTTT.

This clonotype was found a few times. The CDR3 bases are TGCGCCAGCAGTTTTAGGGGCGGCAACAATGAGCAGTTCTTC. Translation: CASSFRGGNNEQFF. The gene calls are TRBV5-1 and TRBJ2-1; D possibly corresponds to TRBD1 (5 bases). CDR1 SGHRS and CDR2 YFSETQ come from the germline V gene. Trimming removed 5 bases at V and 5 bases at J, with 14 bases between. The CDR3 covers 14 residues.

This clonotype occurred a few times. CDR3 loop: CASSWDFYNEQFF. CDR3 DNA sequence: TGTGCCAGCAGCTGGGACTTTTACAATGAGCAGTTCTTC. The chain has TRBV7-2 and TRBJ2-1, with a tentative D call TRBD2 (6 bases). The germline gives CDR1 SGHTA, CDR2 FQGNSA. Trimming cost V 4 bases and J 4 bases, with 8 bases left between them. The CDR3 contains 13 residues.

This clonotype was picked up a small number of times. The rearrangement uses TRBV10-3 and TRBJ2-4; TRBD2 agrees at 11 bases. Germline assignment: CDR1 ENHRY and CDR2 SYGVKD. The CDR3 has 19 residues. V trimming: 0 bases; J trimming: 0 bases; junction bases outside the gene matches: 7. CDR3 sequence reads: CAISESTSGVSVAKNIQYF. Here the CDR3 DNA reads TGTGCCATCAGTGAGTCGACTAGCGGGGTGTCGGTAGCCAAAAACATTCAGTACTTC.

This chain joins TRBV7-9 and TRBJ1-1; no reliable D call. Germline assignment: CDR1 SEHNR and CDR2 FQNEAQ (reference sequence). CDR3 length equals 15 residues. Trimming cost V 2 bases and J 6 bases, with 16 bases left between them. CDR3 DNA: TGTGCCAGCAGCTTATCTCCAGGTCGTTCCCCTGAAGCTTTCTTT. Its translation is CASSLSPGRSPEAFF. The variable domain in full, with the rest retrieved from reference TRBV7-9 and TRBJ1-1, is DTGVSQNPRHKITKRGQNVTFRCDPISEHNRLYWYRQTLGQGPEFLTYFQNEAQLEKSRLLSDRFSAERPKGSFSTLEIQRTEQGDSAMYLCASSLSPGRSPEAFFGQGTRLTVV.